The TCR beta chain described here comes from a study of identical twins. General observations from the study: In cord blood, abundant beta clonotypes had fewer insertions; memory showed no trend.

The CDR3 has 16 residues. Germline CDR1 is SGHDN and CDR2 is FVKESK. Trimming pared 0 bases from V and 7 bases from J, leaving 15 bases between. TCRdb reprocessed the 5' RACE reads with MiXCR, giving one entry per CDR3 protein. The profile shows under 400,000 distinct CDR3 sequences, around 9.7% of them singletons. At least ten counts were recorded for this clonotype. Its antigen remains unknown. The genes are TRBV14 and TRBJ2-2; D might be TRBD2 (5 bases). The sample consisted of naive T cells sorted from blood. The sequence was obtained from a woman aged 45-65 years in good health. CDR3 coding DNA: TGTGCCAGCAGCCAAGATCTGAGGACTTTTGGCGGGGAGCTGTTTTTT. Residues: CASSQDLRTFGGELFF.